The rows below give T cell receptor beta chains drawn from one sample of a study of blood T cell repertoires in COVID-19. Some clones are missing from TCRdb's copy, which holds only in-frame ones; the method was immunoSEQ multiplex PCR. The table includes some 200,000 clones, over 75% detected once. Input material: peripheral blood. The receptors stem from an elderly man with acute or convalescent COVID-19. Each CDR3 is given with its conserved first and last residue. Each record gives: V gene, D gene, J gene, CDR3 length, clone size, CDR3 protein, CDR3 DNA. D genes are given only for firm matches. Size is stated for part of the rows, as once, few or many counts, or as a class when the clone is expanded.

V gene: TRBV25-1; D gene: NA; J gene: TRBJ2-5; CDR3 length: 16; clone size: NA; CDR3 protein: CASSAQFDTGQETQYF; CDR3 DNA: TGTGCCAGCAGTGCCCAATTTGATACGGGGCAAGAGACCCAGTACTTC
V gene: TRBV5-5; D gene: NA; J gene: TRBJ1-6; CDR3 length: 15; clone size: NA; CDR3 protein: CASSSSTSYNSPLHF; CDR3 DNA: TGTGCCAGCAGCTCGTCGACAAGTTATAATTCACCCCTCCACTTT
V gene: TRBV6-5; D gene: TRBD1; J gene: TRBJ1-3; CDR3 length: 16; clone size: NA; CDR3 protein: CASSLTGGASGNTIYF; CDR3 DNA: TGTGCCAGCAGTTTGACAGGGGGCGCATCTGGAAACACCATATATTTT
V gene: TRBV19; D gene: NA; J gene: TRBJ1-1; CDR3 length: 15; clone size: NA; CDR3 protein: CASSIALDRNTEAFF; CDR3 DNA: TGTGCCAGTAGTATAGCCCTGGACAGGAACACTGAAGCTTTCTTT
V gene: TRBV18; D gene: NA; J gene: TRBJ2-6; CDR3 length: 16; clone size: NA; CDR3 protein: CASSPPPYPGANVLTF; CDR3 DNA: TGTGCCAGCTCACCTCCCCCTTATCCTGGGGCCAACGTCCTGACTTTC
V gene: TRBV7-9; D gene: TRBD1; J gene: TRBJ2-3; CDR3 length: 15; clone size: NA; CDR3 protein: CASNLGTGSTDTQYF; CDR3 DNA: TGTGCCAGCAACCTGGGGACAGGGAGCACAGATACGCAGTATTTT
V gene: TRBV3-1/TRBV3-2; D gene: NA; J gene: TRBJ1-5; CDR3 length: 15; clone size: NA; CDR3 protein: CASSQGRGGNQPQHF; CDR3 DNA: TGTGCCAGCAGCCAAGGCAGGGGAGGCAATCAGCCCCAGCATTTT
V gene: TRBV19; D gene: TRBD1; J gene: TRBJ2-7; CDR3 length: 13; clone size: NA; CDR3 protein: CASSMLQGYEQYF; CDR3 DNA: TGTGCCAGTAGTATGCTACAGGGGTACGAGCAGTACTTC
V gene: TRBV7-9; D gene: NA; J gene: TRBJ2-5; CDR3 length: 14; clone size: NA; CDR3 protein: CASSLDAGAETQYF; CDR3 DNA: TGTGCCAGCAGCTTAGACGCAGGGGCGGAGACCCAGTACTTC
V gene: TRBV5-6; D gene: NA; J gene: TRBJ1-6; CDR3 length: 15; clone size: NA; CDR3 protein: CASSLGGLADSPLHF; CDR3 DNA: TGTGCCAGCAGCTTGGGAGGACTTGCTGATTCACCCCTCCACTTT
V gene: TRBV18; D gene: TRBD2; J gene: TRBJ2-5; CDR3 length: 13; clone size: NA; CDR3 protein: CASSNGGKETQYF; CDR3 DNA: TGTGCCAGCTCAAACGGGGGGAAAGAGACCCAGTACTTC
V gene: TRBV6-5; D gene: NA; J gene: TRBJ1-1; CDR3 length: 15; clone size: NA; CDR3 protein: CASSPLLTGNTEAFF; CDR3 DNA: TGTGCCAGCAGTCCACTCTTGACAGGGAACACTGAAGCTTTCTTT
V gene: TRBV27; D gene: NA; J gene: TRBJ2-2; CDR3 length: 12; clone size: NA; CDR3 protein: CASSAGIGELFF; CDR3 DNA: TGTGCCAGCAGCGCGGGGATCGGGGAGCTGTTTTTT
V gene: TRBV7-9; D gene: NA; J gene: TRBJ1-3; CDR3 length: 15; clone size: NA; CDR3 protein: CASRPWGRSGNTIYF; CDR3 DNA: TGTGCCAGCAGACCCTGGGGCAGATCTGGAAACACCATATATTTT
V gene: TRBV19; D gene: NA; J gene: TRBJ2-6; CDR3 length: 17; clone size: once; CDR3 protein: CASSIPTNRAGANVLTF; CDR3 DNA: TGTGCCAGTAGTATCCCAACCAACAGGGCCGGGGCCAACGTCCTGACTTTC
V gene: TRBV11-2; D gene: NA; J gene: TRBJ2-5; CDR3 length: 14; clone size: NA; CDR3 protein: CASSFSPGQETQYF; CDR3 DNA: TGTGCCAGCAGCTTCTCACCAGGCCAAGAGACCCAGTACTTC
V gene: TRBV5-5; D gene: NA; J gene: TRBJ2-7; CDR3 length: 17; clone size: NA; CDR3 protein: CASSFLPYRVESYEQYF; CDR3 DNA: TGTGCCAGCAGCTTTCTGCCCTACAGGGTCGAATCCTACGAGCAGTACTTC
V gene: TRBV18; D gene: NA; J gene: TRBJ1-4; CDR3 length: 15; clone size: NA; CDR3 protein: CASSGPLTRNEKLFF; CDR3 DNA: TGTGCCAGCTCAGGCCCCCTGACGCGGAATGAAAAACTGTTTTTT
V gene: TRBV28; D gene: NA; J gene: TRBJ2-6; CDR3 length: 17; clone size: NA; CDR3 protein: CASSPLGRGSGANVLTF; CDR3 DNA: TGTGCCAGCAGTCCCCTGGGCAGGGGATCTGGGGCCAACGTCCTGACTTTC
V gene: TRBV4-1; D gene: NA; J gene: TRBJ1-5; CDR3 length: 16; clone size: NA; CDR3 protein: CASSQGGGYSNQPQHF; CDR3 DNA: TGCGCCAGCAGCCAAGGCGGTGGGTATAGCAATCAGCCCCAGCATTTT
V gene: TRBV28; D gene: NA; J gene: TRBJ1-5; CDR3 length: 16; clone size: NA; CDR3 protein: CASSLSGVGGNQPQHF; CDR3 DNA: TGTGCCAGCAGTTTATCCGGGGTCGGCGGCAATCAGCCCCAGCATTTT
V gene: TRBV30; D gene: NA; J gene: TRBJ1-1; CDR3 length: 13; clone size: NA; CDR3 protein: CAWEKQRNTEAFF; CDR3 DNA: TGTGCCTGGGAGAAACAGAGAAACACTGAAGCTTTCTTT